This T cell receptor beta chain was retrieved from a study of shared clonotypes between healthy human individuals. Turning to the study itself: Donor ages ranged 18 to 49 years: a couple of women, a few men.

Study observations and caveats: Sequencing depth was expected to affect clonotype sharing among donors.

Researchers ran the assay at a deep level. Clones were read by immunoSEQ multiplex PCR, and TCRdb kept only the in-frame ones, dropping some. The sample holds 2 million to 2.5 million clones, over 90% seen once. CDR3 length: 14 amino acids. The germline CDR1 and CDR2 sequences are LNHDA and SQIVND (reference sequence). Trimming stripped 0 bases from V and 8 bases from J, with 13 bases between. With regard to this clone: Its antigen is as yet unknown.

Sequenced: naive CD4+ T cells from PBMCs. As to subset: CD45RA+ positively selected. The genes are TRBV19 and TRBJ1-2; D is unresolved. The TCR sequence derives from a man younger than 35 in good health. Some clones in this sample may be carry-over from other donors' samples. CDR3 residues: CASSIDKGDGGYTF. For the CDR3, the DNA is TGTGCCAGTAGTATAGATAAAGGCGACGGGGGCTACACCTTC.